This T cell receptor (beta chain) originates from a study of cytomegalovirus exposure and HLA in healthy donors. The PCR made use of 60 Vbeta and 13 Jbeta primers. Sequencing was performed with immunoSEQ multiplex PCR; in TCRdb, only in-frame clones are kept and a portion is missing. The table includes 150,000 to 180,000 clones, 75% to 85% detected once. Germline-derived CDR1 and CDR2 are SGHRS and YFSETQ. CDR3 length: 14 amino acids. The gene calls are TRBV5-1 and TRBJ2-5; D may correspond to TRBD1 or TRBD2 (5 bases each). TRBJ2-7 matches the DNA end more closely, so the J call is doubtful. This clonotype was obtained from a woman aged 40 to 50 in good health and CMV-seropositive. Source material: PBMCs. The CDR3 DNA reads as TGCGCCAGCAGCATTTCCGGGACGGACTACGAGCAGTACTTC. It encodes CASSISGTDYEQYF.